This T cell receptor beta chain was recorded in a study of response to subunit inactivated influenza vaccine. Whole-study findings and limits: Seasonal influenza vaccination, on each occasion, was suggested by the authors to recruit few new T cells.

Germline V lookup: CDR1 SGHVS, CDR2 FQNEAQ. The CDR3 has 15 residues. The V end was cut by 1 base, the J end by 4 bases, with 11 bases between. Concerning this clonotype: Its antigen is unknown.

TCRdb fed the RT-PCR reads into MiXCR, producing one record per CDR3 protein. Found here are more than 400,000 distinct CDR3 sequences, 6% to 9% of them singletons; the top ten hold under 15%. This TCR was recovered from a man aged 45 to 70 who received an inactivated influenza vaccine. This chain joins TRBV7-8 and TRBJ2-1; D unresolved. The input for sequencing was PBMCs from blood, taken roughly 24 months after vaccination. This CDR3 reads CASSLGVGGYNEQFF. The CDR3 region has the DNA TGTGCCAGCAGCTTAGGAGTAGGCGGATACAATGAGCAGTTCTTC.